This T cell receptor beta chain stems from a study of blood T cell repertoires in COVID-19 (dated by TCRdb to 2020 to 2021). Describing the broader study: Samples covering the acute and convalescent phases of COVID-19 were provided by collaborators in the United States, Italy and Spain. Subjects who had been exposed to COVID-19, were actively infected with it, or had recovered from it provided the deeply sampled blood TCRbeta repertoires that made up the dataset. A freely available public database, intended as a resource for researchers studying the immune response to SARS-CoV-2, is where the repertoires were released. Sample metadata almost always included a de-identified subject ID, COVID-19 status, age in years and sex. Samples came from the ongoing ImmuneRACE study (first 160 participants) plus 1,254 subjects from 6 global collaborators. Where available, HLA class I and class II types were obtained from metadata supplied by the sample provider rather than from assay-based typing. The prospective study material was composed of cDNA or gDNA derived from T cells, B-cell-depleted T cells, or PBMCs. On the study overall, not on this receptor specifically: How much clinical and demographic metadata was included differed by source and by participant, and the metadata was provided uncurated.

There are 14 amino acids in the CDR3, from cysteine to phenylalanine inclusive. Only CDR3 DNA remains: 42 bases, in frame from the first base. The germline V gene (reference sequence) yields MNHEY for CDR1 and SMNVEV for CDR2. The trim is 4 bases for V and 6 bases for J, with a gap of 15 bases between the germline ends. Enrolling through a virtual design, the prospective study's participants ranged in age from roughly 18 to 95 years and lived across roughly 24 United States geographic areas. To assign participants to cohorts, the prospective study relied on clinical history that participants themselves reported in a screening survey and a study questionnaire. ImmuneRACE Cohort 3 recovered participants were defined by two consecutive negative NP/OP PCR tests, healthcare professional clearance, or symptom resolution. Each participant in the prospective study had whole blood, serum and a nasopharyngeal or oropharyngeal swab collected by mobile phlebotomists. Prospective study participants could optionally give additional blood draws and questionnaires over an approximately two-month period. Blood samples from the prospective study were shipped frozen or at room temperature prior to DNA extraction.

TCRbeta CDR3 regions were amplified from genomic DNA using the immunoSEQ Assay, a bias-controlled multiplex PCR. From the authors' description of their analysis: Nucleated cell counts per sample were estimated from amplification of reference gene primers within the assay. Sequence reads were collapsed and filtered to measure the absolute abundance of every unique TCRbeta CDR3 rearrangement. Productive Simpson clonality was computed per sample as the square root of Simpson's diversity index over productive rearrangements. In TCRdb, the immuneACCESS table is reduced to in-frame sequences with V and J assigned. These tables do not hold every clone; where another copy was compared, an unresolved V gene accounts for under half, and the others remain unexplained. D and trimming come from the DNA, and the V and J calls and clone size come from that table. The sample table holds a few hundred thousand clones, of which approximately 87% were seen once. Of the sample, approximately 9.3% falls within the top ten clones.

On this clone: It has no known antigen specificity. No per-base quality is available; no much larger clone lies one base away.

The TCR originated in a woman aged 45 to 65 who had recovered from COVID-19. Source material: PBMCs or T cells enriched from blood (not recorded which). Rearrangement joined TRBV27 to TRBJ1-1, with the D gene uncertain. Here is the DNA: TGTGCCAGCAGTTCGAGAGCTTCTGCGGCTGAAGCTTTCTTT. Its translation is CASSSRASAAEAFF.